This TCR beta chain was sequenced in a study of OX40 agonist ivuxolimab in advanced cancers. Study-level background: Of the participants, about 40% had some prior anti-PD-1, anti-PD-L1 or anti-CTLA-4 therapy, which was allowed.

Study findings and constraints: It was not determined which antigens were specifically recognized by the peripheral T cells that had undergone clonal expansion. Among the lowest peripheral clonal expansion occurred in 0.1-3.0 mg/kg partial responders.

Some clones are missing from TCRdb's copy, which holds only in-frame ones; the method was immunoSEQ multiplex PCR. The sample carries fewer than 65,000 clones, roughly 82% recorded once. V lost 3 bases to trimming and J lost 6 bases, with 3 bases between them. The CDR3 is 11 residues long. Germline CDR1 MDHEN, CDR2 SYDVKM. Worth noting for this clone: Its antigen is currently unknown.

Source: CD4+ or CD8+ T cells sorted from blood, taken in a trial of the OX40 agonist ivuxolimab. The chain employs TRBV28 and TRBJ1-5; D ambiguous. The sequence was collected from an adult with an advanced solid tumor such as melanoma, head and neck, liver or kidney cancer. The CDR3 reads CASSFLQPQHF. DNA for the CDR3: TGTGCCAGCAGTTTTCTTCAGCCCCAGCATTTT.